The present TCR beta chain was sequenced within a study of cytomegalovirus exposure and HLA in healthy donors. Concerning this clone itself: Its antigen is undetermined.

Amplification used 60 Vbeta primers and 13 Jbeta primers. Clones were read by immunoSEQ multiplex PCR, and TCRdb kept only the in-frame ones, dropping some. Of 150,000 to 200,000 clones listed, approximately 80% are singletons. This CDR3 region has 14 residues. V was pared by 7 bases and J by 5 bases, with 17 bases between. Germline V gene data show CDR1 as WSHSY and CDR2 as SAAADI. Points from the study as a whole: Looking again later, the authors saw that most CMV-associated TCR beta chains seemed HLA-restricted.

Sequenced: PBMCs. This TCR derives from a male donor in good health and CMV-seropositive. V usage is TRBV10-2 and J usage is TRBJ2-5; the D gene is possibly TRBD2 (6 bases). CDR3 DNA: TGCGCCAGCAAGGTGGAGGGCCGGGGGGAGACCCAGTACTTC. Its protein is CASKVEGRGETQYF.